This entry is about one T cell receptor (beta chain). A read error is likely, as this CDR3 ends without the conserved phenylalanine or tryptophan. The CDR3 covers 14 residues. CDR1 SGHRS and CDR2 YFSETQ come from the germline V gene. V was cut by 0 bases and J by 3 bases, with 9 bases left in between. The data were obtained in a study of tumor-infiltrating lymphocytes in primary liver carcinoma. Starting from 500 ng of total RNA, TCR beta cDNA was produced with a primer in the constant region. Three-round nested multiplex PCR performed with slightly modified ARM-PCR produced the TCR beta libraries. The study ran its first two PCR rounds for roughly 11 cycles each, using TRBV1-TRBV30 forward primers and a C-beta reverse primer. TCRdb recomputed calls from the multiplex PCR reads with MiXCR, one row per CDR3 protein. The sample contains over 40,000 distinct CDR3 sequences, 60% to 80% of which appear only once.

Between 20 and 30 mg of unsorted bulk tissue served as the source from which RNA and DNA were co-extracted. The sample was liver tumor tissue from sampling region 5. Subset of the sample: tumor region T5, tumor centre. The sequence derives from a man aged 40-49 years with primary liver carcinoma and hepatitis B virus infection. J is TRBJ1-1 and V is TRBV5-1; unclear D gene. This CDR3 is CASSLAGRYTEAFI. In DNA form, the CDR3 reads TGCGCCAGCAGCTTGGCCGGGAGGTACACTGAAGCTTTCATT.